These 25 T cell receptor beta chains share one sample of origin, sequenced in a study of cytomegalovirus exposure and HLA in healthy donors. With 60 Vbeta and 13 Jbeta primers, the PCR was carried out. Only in-frame clones appear in the TCRdb table, and some are missing; sequencing was by immunoSEQ multiplex PCR. The data contain roughly 150,000 clones, approximately 80% of them singletons. The sample consisted of PBMCs. The source of these receptors is a male donor in good health and CMV-seronegative.

This clone was found a few times. The J gene is TRBJ2-4, the V gene TRBV9; 7 bases are shared with TRBD2. The CDR3 consists of 15 residues. Germline loops: CDR1 SGDLS, CDR2 YYNGEE. V dropped 4 bases and J dropped 3; count of bases not matched to a gene: 7. The chain's CDR3 is CASSLSGGDKNIQYF. Written as DNA, the CDR3 is TGTGCCAGCAGCCTTTCGGGGGGTGACAAAAACATTCAGTACTTC.

The chain links TRBV5-4 to TRBJ2-7, with a possible D match to TRBD1 (7 bases). Germline V gene data show CDR1 as SGHNT and CDR2 as YYREEE (reference sequence). CDR3 length: 13 residues. The V gene lost 5 bases and the J gene lost 5 bases, with 14 bases spanning the gap. The CDR3 is CASSHRGGNEQYF. The CDR3, as DNA: TGTGCCAGCAGTCACAGGGGCGGGAACGAGCAGTACTTC. Variable domain in full (rest from reference TRBV5-4 and TRBJ2-7): ETGVTQSPTHLIKTRGQQVTLRCSSQSGHNTVSWYQQALGQGPQFIFQYYREEENGRGNFPPRFSGLQFPNYSSELNVNALELDDSALYLCASSHRGGNEQYFGPGTRLTVT.

About this clone: Other DNA variants within this sample encode the same CDR3. The chain combines TRBV19 with TRBJ1-1; D ambiguous. Germline V gives CDR1 LNHDA, CDR2 SQIVND (reference sequence). CDR3 length: 13 residues. V lost 3 bases and J 1 base, leaving 6 bases between the germline ends. This CDR3 reads CASSISGNTEAFF. The CDR3 DNA reads as TGTGCCAGTAGTATTTCAGGGAACACTGAAGCTTTCTTT.

The chain is built from TRBV19 and TRBJ2-3, with D unclear. The CDR3 extends over 16 amino acids. Germline lookup yields CDR1 LNHDA and CDR2 SQIVND (reference sequence). V dropped 2 bases and J dropped 6 bases, with 18 bases sitting between them. The CDR3 loop is CASSISSPNLRDTQYF. The CDR3 DNA reads as TGTGCCAGTAGTATAAGCTCCCCCAACTTACGGGATACGCAGTATTTT.

This chain uses TRBV28 with TRBJ2-3; the match to TRBD2 covers 10 bases. Losses at the gene ends were 1 base for V and 4 bases for J; bases not matched to a gene: 11. Germline V gene sequence: CDR1 MDHEN, CDR2 SYDVKM. The CDR3 runs 18 residues. The CDR3 nucleotides read TGTGCCAGCAGTTTATTTGGTAAGGTGCTAGCGGGAGCAGATACGCAGTATTTT. It codes for CASSLFGKVLAGADTQYF.

The V call is TRBV18, the J call TRBJ2-3; perhaps TRBD2 as D (6 bases). Germline lookup yields CDR1 KGHSH and CDR2 LQKENI. The V and J ends lost 3 bases and 5 bases respectively, with 12 bases between them. The CDR3 loop spans 14 amino acids. As DNA, the CDR3 is TGTGCCAGCTCACCTGGAGGGCCTAAAGATACGCAGTATTTT. It codes for CASSPGGPKDTQYF.

The V and J genes are TRBV5-1 and TRBJ2-5; 8 nucleotides agree with TRBD2. With the DNA end fitting TRBJ2-7 better, the J assignment may be wrong. The CDR3 covers 14 residues. In germline, CDR1 is SGHRS, CDR2 YFSETQ. Here the CDR3 reads CASSLGSGNYEQYF. In DNA form, the CDR3 reads TGCGCCAGCAGCTTAGGTAGCGGGAACTACGAGCAGTACTTC.

This chain joins TRBV6-5 and TRBJ1-1; D is perhaps TRBD1 (6 bases). Per the germline V gene, CDR1 is MNHEY and CDR2 is SVGAGI. The CDR3 has 11 residues. Trimming stripped 6 bases from V and 8 bases from J, with 10 bases between. CDR3 protein: CASRSGVEAFF. The CDR3 DNA reads TGTGCCAGCAGATCAGGGGTGGAAGCTTTCTTT.

This chain uses TRBV7-2 with TRBJ2-3; D is perhaps TRBD2 (6 bases). V was clipped by 1 base and J by 0 bases, with 20 bases between them. CDR3 length equals 19 residues. The germline V gene encodes CDR1 SGHTA and CDR2 FQGNSA. CDR3 loop: CASSLVGLRLDQSTDTQYF. The CDR3 nucleotides are TGTGCCAGCAGCTTAGTCGGGCTACGACTAGATCAAAGCACAGATACGCAGTATTTT.

V is TRBV4-3 and J is TRBJ2-7; D remains ambiguous. The CDR3 contains 14 residues. Germline CDR1 LGHNA, CDR2 YSLEER. Trimming took off 2 bases at V and 4 bases at J, with 12 bases between the two ends. Here the CDR3 reads CASSQSPGAYEQYF. The CDR3 coding sequence is TGCGCCAGCAGCCAAAGCCCGGGTGCTTACGAGCAGTACTTC.

This chain joins TRBV29-1 and TRBJ2-3; weak D call: TRBD2 (5 bases). Germline V lookup: CDR1 SQVTM, CDR2 ANQGSEA. The CDR3 loop spans 12 amino acids. V lost 5 bases and J 1 base, leaving 7 bases between the germline ends. This chain's CDR3 is CSVLSGTDTQYF. In DNA form, the CDR3 reads TGCAGCGTTCTTAGCGGCACAGATACGCAGTATTTT.

The chain joins TRBV5-1 to TRBJ2-2; 8 bases are a match to TRBD2. From germline, CDR1 is SGHRS and CDR2 YFSETQ. The length of the CDR3 is 16 residues. V shed 0 bases, J shed 1 base, and the junction held 2 bases outside the gene matches. The CDR3 DNA follows: TGCGCCAGCAGCTTGGGGCTAGCGGGGAACACCGGGGAGCTGTTTTTT. This gives the protein CASSLGLAGNTGELFF.

V and J are TRBV4-2 and TRBJ1-2; no clear D gene. The CDR3 loop spans 15 amino acids. Germline loops: CDR1 LGHNA, CDR2 YNFKEQ. V dropped 1 base and J dropped 8 bases, with 17 bases sitting between them. The CDR3: CASSQGVGVIQGYTF. The CDR3 DNA follows: TGTGCCAGCAGCCAAGGGGTCGGGGTTATTCAGGGCTACACCTTC.

V gene TRBV18 combines with J gene TRBJ2-1; 8 positions match TRBD2. V shed 6 bases, J shed 5 bases, and the junction held 6 bases outside the gene matches. The CDR3 covers 14 residues. The germline V gene has CDR1 KGHSH and CDR2 LQKENI. The CDR3 loop reads CASSAGGANNEQFF. In nucleotides, the CDR3 is TGTGCCAGCTCCGCGGGGGGCGCCAACAATGAGCAGTTCTTC.

J is TRBJ2-7 and V is TRBV4-1; the match to TRBD1 covers 8 bases. The CDR3 length is 15 residues. With V trimmed by 4 bases and J by 2 bases, 7 bases remained unmatched. Germline-derived CDR1 and CDR2 are MGHRA and YSYEKL. The CDR3: CASSPRGTGAYEQYF. In nucleotides, the CDR3 is TGCGCCAGCAGCCCCCGGGGGACAGGAGCCTACGAGCAGTACTTC.

To note about this clone: The sample carries other DNA sequences with the same CDR3. The V gene is TRBV11-2, the J gene TRBJ2-7; a possible D gene is TRBD2 (6 bases). The CDR3 contains 15 residues. V dropped 5 bases and J dropped 0 bases, with 14 bases sitting between them. The germline V gene encodes CDR1 SGHAT and CDR2 FQNNGV. This CDR3 reads CASSPTSRSSYEQYF. CDR3 nucleotides: TGTGCCAGCAGCCCCACTAGCAGGAGCTCCTACGAGCAGTACTTC.

In this sample, this clone turned up a few times. V usage is TRBV18 and J usage is TRBJ2-5; 14 nucleotides align to TRBD2. Germline V gene sequence: CDR1 KGHSH, CDR2 LQKENI. This CDR3 has 18 residues. V was clipped by 5 bases and J by 2 bases; unmatched bases: 10. The CDR3 region is CASSREGLAGGHQETQYF. For the CDR3, the DNA is TGTGCCAGCTCAAGAGAAGGACTAGCGGGAGGTCATCAAGAGACCCAGTACTTC.

V is TRBV5-4 and J is TRBJ2-7; 8 positions agree with TRBD1. Looked up from germline, CDR1 is SGHNT and CDR2 is YYREEE (reference sequence). This CDR3 spans 13 amino acids. With 5 bases clipped from V and 3 bases from J, the junction kept 4 bases outside the gene matches. The CDR3 DNA sequence: TGTGCCAGCAGGGCCGGGACAGGCTACGAGCAGTACTTC. This gives the protein CASRAGTGYEQYF.

V usage is TRBV19 and J usage is TRBJ1-1, with 9 bases that match TRBD1. Trimming at V came to 6 bases and at J to 6 bases, leaving 8 bases not matched to a gene. The CDR3 has 14 amino acids. Germline values: CDR1 LNHDA, CDR2 SQIVND (reference sequence). The CDR3 sequence: CASRNGQGYSEAFF. For the CDR3, the DNA is TGTGCCAGTAGAAATGGACAGGGGTACTCTGAAGCTTTCTTT.

The gene calls are TRBV2 and TRBJ1-2; D ambiguous. The CDR3 has 14 residues. The germline V and J ends were trimmed by 6 bases and 2 bases, with 13 bases remaining between them. The germline V gene has CDR1 SNHLY and CDR2 FYNNEI. CDR3 sequence: CASREHGINYGYTF. DNA of the CDR3: TGTGCCAGCAGAGAACACGGGATAAACTATGGCTACACCTTC.

The rearrangement links TRBV10-3 to TRBJ1-1; the D is unclear. CDR1 and CDR2 (germline): ENHRY, SYGVKD. V shed 2 bases and J shed 1 base, with 5 bases lying between them. This CDR3 has 13 amino acids. The CDR3 DNA follows: TGTGCCATCAGTGAGGCGCCGAACACTGAAGCTTTCTTT. Its protein is CAISEAPNTEAFF.

This clone was seen a handful of times. V usage is TRBV7-9 and J usage is TRBJ2-7; 9 positions match TRBD2. The V gene's germline CDR1 is SEHNR and CDR2 FQNEAQ (reference sequence). This CDR3 is 14 amino acids long. V dropped 5 bases and J dropped 3; count of bases not matched to a gene: 5. CDR3 nucleotides: TGTGCCAGCAGCGCTACTAGCGGGCACTACGAGCAGTACTTC. Protein product: CASSATSGHYEQYF.

This sequence joins TRBV9 and TRBJ2-3; D not resolved. Trimming cost V 4 bases and J 1 base, with 13 bases left between them. This CDR3 is 15 amino acids long. Germline assignment: CDR1 SGDLS and CDR2 YYNGEE. The CDR3 sequence is CASSPLGWRTDTQYF. As DNA, the CDR3 is TGTGCCAGCAGCCCCCTCGGGTGGCGCACAGATACGCAGTATTTT.

This clone has only one observation. V gene TRBV19 combines with J gene TRBJ2-1; TRBD2 might be the D (5 bases). From germline, CDR1 is LNHDA and CDR2 SQIVND (reference sequence). The CDR3 extends over 14 amino acids. The V end lost 3 bases, the J end lost 4 bases, and 10 bases lay between the germline ends. CDR3 residues: CASSIVRAYNEQFF. DNA for the CDR3: TGTGCCAGTAGTATTGTGAGGGCTTACAATGAGCAGTTCTTC.

The J gene is TRBJ1-6, the V gene TRBV4-2; D gene unclear. CDR1 and CDR2 (germline): LGHNA, YNFKEQ. The V gene lost 3 bases and the J gene lost 4 bases, with 22 bases spanning the gap. CDR3 length equals 19 residues. The CDR3 DNA follows: TGTGCCAGCAGCCAGGATTTTGTTTATGGGAGGGATTATAATTCACCCCTCCACTTT. Translated: CASSQDFVYGRDYNSPLHF.